This is a list of T cell receptor beta chains from one sample in a study of cytomegalovirus exposure and HLA in healthy donors. Using immunoSEQ multiplex PCR, the repertoire was profiled, and TCRdb retains in-frame clones only, with some absent. Here the sample spans under 100,000 clones, under 80% being singletons. Sequencing input: PBMCs. All receptors come from a man aged 18 to 29 in good health and CMV-seropositive. Each CDR3 is given with its conserved first and last residue. The order of the fields is D gene, CDR3 length, V gene, J gene, CDR3 protein. D genes are given only for firm matches.

NA,13,TRBV29-1,TRBJ1-1,CSVENQQGTEAFF
NA,12,TRBV11-2,TRBJ1-1,CASSFGRDGAFF
NA,15,TRBV7-9,TRBJ2-7,CASSFREISSYEQYF
NA,13,TRBV4-2,TRBJ2-7,CASSQQQQYEQYF
TRBD1,15,TRBV18,TRBJ1-5,CASSLVQGINQPQHF
TRBD1,16,TRBV7-8,TRBJ2-7,CASSLADRVTPYEQYF
NA,13,TRBV7-9,TRBJ2-5,CASCSLYQETQYF
TRBD2,15,TRBV18,TRBJ2-2,CASSVGLAGAGELFF
TRBD1,19,TRBV5-1,TRBJ2-1,CASSLDSAPWDREGNEQFF
TRBD1,18,TRBV4-1,TRBJ1-1,CASSQRAGTGGRITEAFF
NA,13,TRBV25-1,TRBJ1-1,CASSPPNRAGAFF
TRBD1,15,TRBV11-2,TRBJ1-1,CASSFAGTANTEAFF
NA,12,TRBV6-5,TRBJ1-2,CASRSAGFGYTF
NA,12,TRBV5-1,TRBJ2-2,CASSLVSGELFF
NA,13,TRBV11-3,TRBJ2-1,CASSLDLTGEQFF
NA,14,TRBV28,TRBJ1-1,CASSFGGVVTEAFF
NA,14,TRBV6-5,TRBJ1-1,CASTNPRVNTEAFF
TRBD1,13,TRBV7-8,TRBJ1-2,CASSSTGNYGYTF
NA,14,TRBV7-9,TRBJ1-2,CASSLVGGPYGYTF
NA,14,TRBV11-2,TRBJ1-1,CASSLGQLNTEAFF
TRBD2,18,TRBV29-1,TRBJ2-5,CSVATFAGGPKPGETQYF
NA,15,TRBV10-1,TRBJ2-1,CASSESATHYNEQFF
TRBD1,16,TRBV4-1,TRBJ2-7,CASSQDVAYRGDEQYF
NA,13,TRBV29-1,TRBJ2-1,CSVLLETLNEQFF
NA,11,TRBV7-8,TRBJ1-1,CASRGRTEAFF
NA,14,TRBV11-2,TRBJ2-7,CASSLVGRVYEQYF
TRBD1,14,TRBV5-4,TRBJ2-7,CASSLGDSSYEQYF
NA,13,TRBV7-2,TRBJ1-1,CASSGENWTEAFF
NA,14,TRBV7-9,TRBJ2-5,CASSSGQFQETQYF
TRBD1,13,TRBV2,TRBJ1-5,CASRDRGHQPQHF
NA,14,TRBV7-6,TRBJ2-3,CASSLGAGADTQYF
TRBD2,15,TRBV7-9,TRBJ2-3,CASSLSSGITDTQYF
NA,14,TRBV6-1,TRBJ1-1,CASSEGGANTEAFF
TRBD1,13,TRBV29-1,TRBJ2-4,CSVGTGAGNIQYF
TRBD2,13,TRBV27,TRBJ2-5,CASRLAGGETQYF
TRBD2,14,TRBV7-6,TRBJ2-7,CASSSAGDSYEQYF
NA,17,TRBV6-1,TRBJ1-1,CASREMGPGWMNTEAFF
TRBD1,15,TRBV28,TRBJ2-7,CASSSLGLHRGEQYF
NA,15,TRBV30,TRBJ1-5,CAWSYRELSNQPQHF
NA,13,TRBV29-1,TRBJ2-7,CSVYTSSSYEQYF
NA,14,TRBV15,TRBJ2-2,CATSRDRGTGELFF
NA,13,TRBV10-2,TRBJ2-1,CASSDYLHNEQFF
TRBD2,21,TRBV4-1,TRBJ2-7,CASSRGLAGKLDWWASYEQYF
NA,13,TRBV14,TRBJ1-4,CASSRSANEKLFF